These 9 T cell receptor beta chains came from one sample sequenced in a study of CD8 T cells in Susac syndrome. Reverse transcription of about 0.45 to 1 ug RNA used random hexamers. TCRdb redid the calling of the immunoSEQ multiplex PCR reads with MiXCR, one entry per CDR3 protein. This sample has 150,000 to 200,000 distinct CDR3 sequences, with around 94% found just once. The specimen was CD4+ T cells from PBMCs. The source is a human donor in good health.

The CDR3 sequence: CASSLAAFQETQYF. In DNA, the CDR3 is TGTGCCAGCAGCTTGGCCGCCTTCCAAGAGACCCAGTACTTC. The chain employs TRBV5-4 and TRBJ2-5; D is undetermined. This CDR3 has 14 residues. V gave up 0 bases and J gave up 1 base, with 7 bases separating them. The germline gives CDR1 SGHNT, CDR2 YYREEE (reference sequence).

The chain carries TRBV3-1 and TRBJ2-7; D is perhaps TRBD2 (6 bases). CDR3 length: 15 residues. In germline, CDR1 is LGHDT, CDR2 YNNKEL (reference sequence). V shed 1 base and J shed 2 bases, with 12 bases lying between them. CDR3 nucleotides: TGTGCCAGCAGCCAAGTGTGGGGGGTTCCCTACGAGCAGTACTTC. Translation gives CASSQVWGVPYEQYF.

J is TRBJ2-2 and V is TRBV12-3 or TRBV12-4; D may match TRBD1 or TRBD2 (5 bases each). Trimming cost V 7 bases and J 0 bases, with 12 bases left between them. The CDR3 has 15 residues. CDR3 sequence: CASNPGTTNTGELFF. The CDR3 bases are TGTGCCAGCAACCCCGGGACCACGAACACCGGGGAGCTGTTTTTT.

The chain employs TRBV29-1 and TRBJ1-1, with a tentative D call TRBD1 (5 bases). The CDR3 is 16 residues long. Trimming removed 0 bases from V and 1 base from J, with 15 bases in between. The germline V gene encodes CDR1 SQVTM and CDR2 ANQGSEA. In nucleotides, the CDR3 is TGCAGCGTTGAAGATAGGTGGGGGGACGGGAACACTGAAGCTTTCTTT. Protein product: CSVEDRWGDGNTEAFF.

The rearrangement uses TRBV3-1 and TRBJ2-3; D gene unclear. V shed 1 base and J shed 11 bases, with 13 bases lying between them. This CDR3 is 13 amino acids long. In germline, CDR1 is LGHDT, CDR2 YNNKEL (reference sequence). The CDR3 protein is CASSQVVRRRQYF. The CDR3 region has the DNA TGTGCCAGCAGCCAAGTCGTGCGCCGGAGGCAGTATTTT.

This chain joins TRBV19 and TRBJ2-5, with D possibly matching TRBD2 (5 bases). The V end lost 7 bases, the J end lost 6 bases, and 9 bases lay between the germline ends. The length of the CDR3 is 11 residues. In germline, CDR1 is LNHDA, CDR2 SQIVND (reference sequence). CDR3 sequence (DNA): TGTGCCAGTATGGGAGTAAAGACCCAGTACTTC. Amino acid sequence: CASMGVKTQYF.

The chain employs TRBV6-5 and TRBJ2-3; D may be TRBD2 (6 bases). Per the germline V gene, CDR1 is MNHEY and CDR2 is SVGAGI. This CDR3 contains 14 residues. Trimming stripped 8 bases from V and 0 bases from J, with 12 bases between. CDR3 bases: TGTGCCAGCGGATACGGGACTAGCACAGATACGCAGTATTTT. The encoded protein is CASGYGTSTDTQYF.

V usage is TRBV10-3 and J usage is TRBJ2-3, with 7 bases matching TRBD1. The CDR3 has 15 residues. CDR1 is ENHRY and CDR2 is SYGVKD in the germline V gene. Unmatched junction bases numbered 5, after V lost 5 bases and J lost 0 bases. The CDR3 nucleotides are TGTGCCATCAGTTTCACGGGACAGAGCACAGATACGCAGTATTTT. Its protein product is CAISFTGQSTDTQYF.

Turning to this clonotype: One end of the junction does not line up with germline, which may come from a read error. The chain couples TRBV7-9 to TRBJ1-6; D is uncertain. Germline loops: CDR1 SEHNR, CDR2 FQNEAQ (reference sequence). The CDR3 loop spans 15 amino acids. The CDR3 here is CASSLATRVGSPLHF. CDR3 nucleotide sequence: TGTGCCAGCAGCCTAGCAACAAGGGTGGGTTCACCCCTCCACTTT.